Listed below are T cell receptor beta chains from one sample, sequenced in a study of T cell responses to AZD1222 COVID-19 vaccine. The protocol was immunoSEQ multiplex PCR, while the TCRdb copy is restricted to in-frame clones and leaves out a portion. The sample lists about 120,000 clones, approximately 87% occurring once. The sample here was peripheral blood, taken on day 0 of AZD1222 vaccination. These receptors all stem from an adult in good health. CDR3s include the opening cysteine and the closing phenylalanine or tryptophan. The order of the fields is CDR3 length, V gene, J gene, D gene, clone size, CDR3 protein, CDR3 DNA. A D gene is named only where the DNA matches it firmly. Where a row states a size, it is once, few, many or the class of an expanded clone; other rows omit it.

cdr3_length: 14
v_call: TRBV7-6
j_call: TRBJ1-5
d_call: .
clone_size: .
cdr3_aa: CASSLDGSNQPQHF
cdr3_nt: TGTGCCAGCAGCCTAGACGGGAGCAATCAGCCCCAGCATTTT

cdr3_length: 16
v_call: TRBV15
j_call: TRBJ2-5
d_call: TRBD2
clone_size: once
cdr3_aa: CATSRGGSGGQETQYF
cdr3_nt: TGTGCCACCAGCAGGGGCGGTAGCGGGGGACAAGAGACCCAGTACTTC

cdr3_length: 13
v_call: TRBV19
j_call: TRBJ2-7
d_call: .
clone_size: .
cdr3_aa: CASSIPGHYEQYF
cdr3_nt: TGTGCCAGTAGTATACCGGGCCATTACGAGCAGTACTTC

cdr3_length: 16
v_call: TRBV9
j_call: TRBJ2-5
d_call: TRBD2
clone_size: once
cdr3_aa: CASSPRGLADQETQYF
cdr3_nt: TGTGCCAGCAGCCCTCGAGGACTAGCGGATCAAGAGACCCAGTACTTC

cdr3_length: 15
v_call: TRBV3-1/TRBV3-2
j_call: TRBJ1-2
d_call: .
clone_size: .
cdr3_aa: CASSPNRAFNYGYTF
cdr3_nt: TGTGCCAGCAGCCCTAACAGAGCGTTTAACTATGGCTACACCTTC

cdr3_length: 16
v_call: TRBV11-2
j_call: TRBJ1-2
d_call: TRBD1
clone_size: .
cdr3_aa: CASSFVGQGPVDGYTF
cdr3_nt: TGTGCCAGCAGCTTCGTGGGACAGGGGCCGGTCGACGGCTACACCTTC

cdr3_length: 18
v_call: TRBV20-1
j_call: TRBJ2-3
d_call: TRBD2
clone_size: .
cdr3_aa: CSASYRATGGARTDTQYF
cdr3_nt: TGCAGTGCTAGTTATCGGGCGACGGGGGGTGCCCGCACAGATACGCAGTATTTT

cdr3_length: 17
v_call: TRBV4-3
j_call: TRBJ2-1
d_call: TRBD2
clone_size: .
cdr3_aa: CASSQDPSGSSYNEQFF
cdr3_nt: TGCGCCAGCAGCCAAGATCCTAGCGGCAGCTCCTACAATGAGCAGTTCTTC

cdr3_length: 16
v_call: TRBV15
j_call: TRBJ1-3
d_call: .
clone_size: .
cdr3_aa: CATSWNRVGSGNTIYF
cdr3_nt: TGTGCCACCAGCTGGAACAGGGTCGGTTCTGGAAACACCATATATTTT

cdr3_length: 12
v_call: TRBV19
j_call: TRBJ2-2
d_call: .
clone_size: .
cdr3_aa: CASSMGLWELFF
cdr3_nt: TGTGCCAGTAGTATGGGACTCTGGGAGCTGTTTTTT

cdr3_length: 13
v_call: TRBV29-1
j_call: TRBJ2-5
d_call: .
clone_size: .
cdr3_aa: CSVRGDGQETQYF
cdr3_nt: TGCAGCGTTAGGGGGGACGGCCAAGAGACCCAGTACTTC

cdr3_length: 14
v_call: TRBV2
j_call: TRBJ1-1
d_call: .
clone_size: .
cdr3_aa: CASSEAARNTEAFF
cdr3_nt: TGTGCCAGCAGTGAAGCAGCTCGGAACACTGAAGCTTTCTTT

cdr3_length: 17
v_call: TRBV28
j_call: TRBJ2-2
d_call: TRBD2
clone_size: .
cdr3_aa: CASSFLLAGVDTGELFF
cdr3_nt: TGTGCCAGCAGTTTCCTCCTAGCGGGAGTCGACACCGGGGAGCTGTTTTTT

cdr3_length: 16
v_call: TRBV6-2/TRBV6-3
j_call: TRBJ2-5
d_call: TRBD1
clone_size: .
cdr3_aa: CASSYSRGQTQETQYF
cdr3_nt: TGTGCCAGCAGTTACTCACGGGGACAGACCCAAGAGACCCAGTACTTC

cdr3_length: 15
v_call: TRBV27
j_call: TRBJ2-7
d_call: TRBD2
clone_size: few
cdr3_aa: CASSLFLTSGYEQYF
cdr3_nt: TGTGCCAGCAGTTTATTTCTGACTAGCGGCTACGAGCAGTACTTC

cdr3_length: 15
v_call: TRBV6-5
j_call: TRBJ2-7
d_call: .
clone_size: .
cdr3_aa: CASSLGELATYEQYF
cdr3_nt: TGTGCCAGCAGTCTGGGGGAGCTAGCGACCTACGAGCAGTACTTC

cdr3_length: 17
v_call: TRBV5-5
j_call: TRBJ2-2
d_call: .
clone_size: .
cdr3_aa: CASSRRGSDANTGELFF
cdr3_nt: TGTGCCAGCAGCCGGAGGGGCTCTGACGCGAACACCGGGGAGCTGTTTTTT

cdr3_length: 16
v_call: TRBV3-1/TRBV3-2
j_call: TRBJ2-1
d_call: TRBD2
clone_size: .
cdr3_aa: CASSQAGTSNGNEQFF
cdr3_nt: TGTGCCAGCAGCCAAGCCGGGACTAGCAACGGCAATGAGCAGTTCTTC

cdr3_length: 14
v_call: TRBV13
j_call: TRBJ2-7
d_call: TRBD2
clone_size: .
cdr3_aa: CASSLASGSYEQYF
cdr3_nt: TGTGCCAGCAGCTTAGCCAGCGGGAGTTACGAGCAGTACTTC

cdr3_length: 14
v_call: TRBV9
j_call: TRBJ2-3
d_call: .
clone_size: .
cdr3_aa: CASSVAGFADTQYF
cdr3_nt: TGTGCCAGCAGCGTAGCAGGGTTTGCAGATACGCAGTATTTT

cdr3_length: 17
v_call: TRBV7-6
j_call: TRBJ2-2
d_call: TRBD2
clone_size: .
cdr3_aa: CASSLGSGTSGTGELFF
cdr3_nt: TGTGCCAGCAGCTTAGGCTCCGGGACTAGCGGCACCGGGGAGCTGTTTTTT

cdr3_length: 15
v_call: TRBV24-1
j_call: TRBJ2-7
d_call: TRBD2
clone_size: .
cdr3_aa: CATSDPGQGGNEQYF
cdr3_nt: TGTGCCACCAGTGATCCGGGTCAGGGAGGGAACGAGCAGTACTTC

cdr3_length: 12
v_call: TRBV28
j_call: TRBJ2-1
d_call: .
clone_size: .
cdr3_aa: CASGDYLRGKFF
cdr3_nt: TGTGCCAGCGGTGACTATCTTCGAGGGAAGTTCTTC

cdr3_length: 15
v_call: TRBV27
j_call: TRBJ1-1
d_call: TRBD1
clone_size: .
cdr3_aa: CASSSQGVKGTEAFF
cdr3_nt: TGTGCCAGCAGTTCACAGGGGGTGAAGGGGACTGAAGCTTTCTTT

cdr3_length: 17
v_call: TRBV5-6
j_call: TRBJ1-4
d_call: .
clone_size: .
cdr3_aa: CASSLDSRNSRGEKLFF
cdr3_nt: TGTGCCAGCAGCTTAGACAGCCGAAACTCCCGGGGTGAAAAACTGTTTTTT

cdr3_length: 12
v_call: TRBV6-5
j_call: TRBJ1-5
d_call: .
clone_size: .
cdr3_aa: CASSGSISPQHF
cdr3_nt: TGTGCCAGCAGCGGGTCAATCAGCCCCCAGCATTTT

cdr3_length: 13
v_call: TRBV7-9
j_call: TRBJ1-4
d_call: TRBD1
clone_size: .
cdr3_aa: CASQGGSGEKLFF
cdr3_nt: TGTGCCAGCCAGGGGGGATCGGGTGAAAAACTGTTTTTT

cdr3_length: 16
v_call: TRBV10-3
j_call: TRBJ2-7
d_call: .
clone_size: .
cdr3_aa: CAISESQAGYSYEQYF
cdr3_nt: TGTGCCATCAGTGAGTCGCAAGCGGGTTACTCCTACGAGCAGTACTTC

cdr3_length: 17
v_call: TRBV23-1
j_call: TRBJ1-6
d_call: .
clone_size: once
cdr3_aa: CASSQSCRTPYNSPLHF
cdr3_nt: TGCGCCAGCAGTCAATCTTGCAGGACACCATATAATTCACCCCTCCACTTT

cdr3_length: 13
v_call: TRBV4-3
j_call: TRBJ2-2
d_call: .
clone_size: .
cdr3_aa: CASSPQGTGELFF
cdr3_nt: TGCGCCAGCAGCCCTCAGGGCACCGGGGAGCTGTTTTTT

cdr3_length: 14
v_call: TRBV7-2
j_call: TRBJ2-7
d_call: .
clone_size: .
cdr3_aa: CASSAQGNSYEQYF
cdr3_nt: TGTGCCAGCTCAGCCCAGGGCAACTCCTACGAGCAGTACTTC

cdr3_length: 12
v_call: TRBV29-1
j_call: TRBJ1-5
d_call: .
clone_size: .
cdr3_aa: CSVRSGDQPQHF
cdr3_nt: TGCAGCGTTCGGTCAGGGGATCAGCCCCAGCATTTT

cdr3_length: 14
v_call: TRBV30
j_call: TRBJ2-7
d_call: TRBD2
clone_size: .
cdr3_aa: CAWSVNSGRVEQYF
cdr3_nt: TGTGCCTGGAGTGTCAATAGCGGGAGGGTCGAGCAGTACTTC

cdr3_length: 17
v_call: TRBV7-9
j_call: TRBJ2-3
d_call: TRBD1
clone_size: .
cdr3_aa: CASSLNFGTGFTDTQYF
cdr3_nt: TGTGCCAGCAGCTTAAACTTCGGGACAGGGTTTACAGATACGCAGTATTTT

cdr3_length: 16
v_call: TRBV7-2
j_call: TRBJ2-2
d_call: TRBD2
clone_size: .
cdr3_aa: CASSLQPSGNTGELFF
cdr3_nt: TGTGCCAGCAGCTTACAACCTAGCGGGAACACCGGGGAGCTGTTTTTT

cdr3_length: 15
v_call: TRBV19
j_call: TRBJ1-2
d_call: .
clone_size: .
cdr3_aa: CASTKGGTPLYGYTF
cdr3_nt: TGTGCCAGTACCAAGGGAGGGACCCCACTCTATGGCTACACCTTC

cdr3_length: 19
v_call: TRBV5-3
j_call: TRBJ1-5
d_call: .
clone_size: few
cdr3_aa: CARSLLDVAYYRVEQPQHF
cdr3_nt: TGTGCCAGAAGCTTGTTAGATGTCGCCTATTACAGGGTCGAACAGCCCCAGCATTTT

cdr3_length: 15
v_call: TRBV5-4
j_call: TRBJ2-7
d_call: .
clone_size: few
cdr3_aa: CASSSGAAMSNEQYF
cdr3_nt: TGTGCCAGCAGCTCAGGGGCCGCGATGTCGAACGAGCAGTACTTC

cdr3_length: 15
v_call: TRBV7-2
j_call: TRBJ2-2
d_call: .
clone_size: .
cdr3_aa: CASKAGDGQPGELFF
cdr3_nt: TGTGCCAGCAAGGCAGGGGATGGTCAGCCCGGGGAGCTGTTTTTT

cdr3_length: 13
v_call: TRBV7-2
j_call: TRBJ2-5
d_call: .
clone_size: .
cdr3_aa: CASTIIRGETQYF
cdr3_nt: TGTGCCAGCACCATTATTAGGGGAGAGACCCAGTACTTC

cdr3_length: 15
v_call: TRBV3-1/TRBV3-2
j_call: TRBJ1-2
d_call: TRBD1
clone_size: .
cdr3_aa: CASSRQGQGSFGYTF
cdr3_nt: TGTGCCAGCAGCCGCCAGGGACAGGGATCCTTTGGCTACACCTTC

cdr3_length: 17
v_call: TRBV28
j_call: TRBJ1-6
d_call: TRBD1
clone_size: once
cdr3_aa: CASSPAGTELLNSPLHF
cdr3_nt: TGTGCCAGCAGCCCGGCCGGGACAGAACTTCTTAATTCACCCCTCCACTTT

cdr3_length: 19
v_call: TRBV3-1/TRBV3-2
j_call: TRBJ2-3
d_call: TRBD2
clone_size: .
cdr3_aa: CASSQGLPSGVTGTDTQYF
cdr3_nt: TGTGCCAGCAGCCAAGGGCTCCCCAGCGGGGTTACCGGCACAGATACGCAGTATTTT

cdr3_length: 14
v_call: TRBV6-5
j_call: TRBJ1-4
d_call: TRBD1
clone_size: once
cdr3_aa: CASSYGDREEKLFF
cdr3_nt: TGTGCCAGCAGTTACGGGGACAGGGAGGAAAAACTGTTTTTT

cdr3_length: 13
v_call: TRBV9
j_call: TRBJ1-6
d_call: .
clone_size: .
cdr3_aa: CASSIGGDSPLHF
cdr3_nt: TGTGCCAGCAGCATAGGGGGGGATTCACCCCTCCACTTT

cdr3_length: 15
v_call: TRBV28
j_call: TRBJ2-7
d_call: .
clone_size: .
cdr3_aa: CASTRTIRGPYEQYF
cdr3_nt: TGTGCCAGCACCCGGACAATCAGGGGACCCTACGAGCAGTACTTC